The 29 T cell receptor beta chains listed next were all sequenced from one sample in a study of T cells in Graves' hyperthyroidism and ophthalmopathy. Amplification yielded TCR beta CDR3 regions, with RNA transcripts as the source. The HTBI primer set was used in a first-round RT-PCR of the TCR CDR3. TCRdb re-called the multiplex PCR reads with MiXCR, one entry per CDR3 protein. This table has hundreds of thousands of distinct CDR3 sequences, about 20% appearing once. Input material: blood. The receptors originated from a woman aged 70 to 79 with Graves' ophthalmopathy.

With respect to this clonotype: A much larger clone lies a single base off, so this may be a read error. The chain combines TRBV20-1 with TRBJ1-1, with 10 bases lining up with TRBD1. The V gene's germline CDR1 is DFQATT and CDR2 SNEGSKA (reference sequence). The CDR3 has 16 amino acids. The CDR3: CSATTGGSEWNTVAFF. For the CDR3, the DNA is TGCAGTGCTACGACAGGGGGCTCGGAATGGAACACTGTAGCTTTCTTT.

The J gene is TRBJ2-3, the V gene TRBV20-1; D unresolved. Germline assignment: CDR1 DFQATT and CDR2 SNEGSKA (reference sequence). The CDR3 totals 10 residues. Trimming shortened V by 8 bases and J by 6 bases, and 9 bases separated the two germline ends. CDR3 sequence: CSPQADTQYF. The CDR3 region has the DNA TGCAGTCCACAAGCGGATACGCAGTATTTT.

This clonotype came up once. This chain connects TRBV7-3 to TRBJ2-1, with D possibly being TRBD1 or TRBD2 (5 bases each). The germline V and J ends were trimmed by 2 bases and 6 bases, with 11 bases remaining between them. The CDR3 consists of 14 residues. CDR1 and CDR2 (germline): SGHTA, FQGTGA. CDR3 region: CASSLGTTGNEQFF. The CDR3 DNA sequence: TGTGCCAGCAGCTTAGGGACGACGGGCAATGAGCAGTTCTTC. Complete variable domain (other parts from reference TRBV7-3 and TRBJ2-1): GAGVSQTPSNKVTEKGKYVELRCDPISGHTALYWYRQSLGQGPEFLIYFQGTGAADDSGLPNDRFFAVRPEGSVSTLKIQRTERGDSAVYLCASSLGTTGNEQFFGPGTRLTVL.

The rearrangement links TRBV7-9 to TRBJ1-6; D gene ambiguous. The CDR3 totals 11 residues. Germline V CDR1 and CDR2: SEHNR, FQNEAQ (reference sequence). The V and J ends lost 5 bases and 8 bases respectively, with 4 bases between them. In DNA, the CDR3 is TGTGCCAGCAGCCTTGATTCACCCCTCCACTTT. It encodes CASSLDSPLHF. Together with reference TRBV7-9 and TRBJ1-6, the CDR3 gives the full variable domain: DTGVSQNPRHKITKRGQNVTFRCDPISEHNRLYWYRQTLGQGPEFLTYFQNEAQLEKSRLLSDRFSAERPKGSFSTLEIQRTEQGDSAMYLCASSLDSPLHFGNGTRLTVT.

The CDR3, as DNA: TGTGCCAGCAGTTATGGGACGTCTTCCTACGAGCAGTACTTC. Its translation is CASSYGTSSYEQYF. This chain links TRBV6-1 with TRBJ2-7; D is possibly TRBD1 or TRBD2 (5 bases each). This CDR3 spans 14 amino acids. Germline CDR1 reads MNHNS; CDR2 reads SASEGT. Trimming shortened V by 5 bases and J by 1 base, and 12 bases separated the two germline ends.

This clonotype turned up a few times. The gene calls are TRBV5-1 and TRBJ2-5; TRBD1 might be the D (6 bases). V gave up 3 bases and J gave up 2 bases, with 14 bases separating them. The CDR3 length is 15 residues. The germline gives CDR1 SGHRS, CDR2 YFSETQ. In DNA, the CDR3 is TGCGCCAGCAGCTCTGTACAGGGTGTGCAAGAGACCCAGTACTTC. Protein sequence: CASSSVQGVQETQYF.

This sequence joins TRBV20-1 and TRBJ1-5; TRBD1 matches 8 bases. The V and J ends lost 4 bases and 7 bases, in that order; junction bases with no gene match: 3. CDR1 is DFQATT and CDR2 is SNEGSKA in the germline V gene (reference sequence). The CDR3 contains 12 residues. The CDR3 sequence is CSAKQGGQPQHF. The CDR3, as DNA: TGCAGTGCTAAACAGGGGGGGCAGCCCCAGCATTTT.

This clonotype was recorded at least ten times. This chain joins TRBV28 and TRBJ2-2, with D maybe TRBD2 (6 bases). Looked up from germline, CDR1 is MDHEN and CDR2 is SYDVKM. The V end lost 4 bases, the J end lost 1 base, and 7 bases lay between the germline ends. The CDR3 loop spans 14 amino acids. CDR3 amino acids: CASSSAGNTGELFF. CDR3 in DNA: TGTGCCAGCAGTTCAGCGGGGAACACCGGGGAGCTGTTTTTT. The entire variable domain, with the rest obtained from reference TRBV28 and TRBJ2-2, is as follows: DVKVTQSSRYLVKRTGEKVFLECVQDMDHENMFWYRQDPGLGLRLIYFSYDVKMKEKGDIPEGYSVSREKKERFSLILESASTNQTSMYLCASSSAGNTGELFFGEGSRLTVL.

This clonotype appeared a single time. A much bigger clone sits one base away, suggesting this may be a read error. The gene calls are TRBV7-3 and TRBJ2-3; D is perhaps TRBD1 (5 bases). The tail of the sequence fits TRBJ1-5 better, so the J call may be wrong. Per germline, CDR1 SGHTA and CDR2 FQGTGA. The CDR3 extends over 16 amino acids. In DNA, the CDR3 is TGTGCCAGCAGCAAAGGACTAGCGGGACCCACAGATACGCAGCATTTT. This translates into CASSKGLAGPTDTQHF.

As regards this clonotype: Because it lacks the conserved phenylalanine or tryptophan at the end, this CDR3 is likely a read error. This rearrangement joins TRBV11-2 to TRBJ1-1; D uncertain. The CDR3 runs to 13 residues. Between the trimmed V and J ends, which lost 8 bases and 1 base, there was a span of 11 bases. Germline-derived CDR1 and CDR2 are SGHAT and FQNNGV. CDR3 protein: CASSTGANTEAFS. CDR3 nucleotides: TGTGCCAGCTCGACGGGAGCGAACACTGAAGCTTTCTCT.

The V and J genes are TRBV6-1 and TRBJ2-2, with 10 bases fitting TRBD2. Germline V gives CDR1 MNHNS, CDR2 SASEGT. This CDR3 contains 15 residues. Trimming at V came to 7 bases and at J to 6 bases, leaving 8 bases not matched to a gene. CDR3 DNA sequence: TGTGCCAGCACCCAGAGGGGGACTAGCGCCGGGGAGCTGTTTTTT. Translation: CASTQRGTSAGELFF.

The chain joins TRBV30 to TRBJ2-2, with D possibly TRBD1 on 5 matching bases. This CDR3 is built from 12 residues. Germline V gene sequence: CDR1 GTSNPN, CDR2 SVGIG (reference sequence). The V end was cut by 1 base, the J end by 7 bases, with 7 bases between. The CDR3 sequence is CAWSGGHGELFF. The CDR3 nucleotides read TGTGCCTGGAGTGGGGGCCACGGGGAGCTGTTTTTT.

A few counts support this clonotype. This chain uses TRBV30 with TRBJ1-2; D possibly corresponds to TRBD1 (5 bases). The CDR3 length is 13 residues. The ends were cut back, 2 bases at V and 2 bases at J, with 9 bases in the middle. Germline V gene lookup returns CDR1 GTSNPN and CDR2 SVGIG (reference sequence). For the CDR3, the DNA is TGTGCCTGGAGTTGGGGACCGAACTATGGCTACACCTTC. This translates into CAWSWGPNYGYTF.

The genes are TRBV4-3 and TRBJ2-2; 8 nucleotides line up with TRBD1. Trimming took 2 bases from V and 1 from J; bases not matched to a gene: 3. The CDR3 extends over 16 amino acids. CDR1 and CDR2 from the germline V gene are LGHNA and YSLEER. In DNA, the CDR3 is TGCGCCAGCAGCCAACGGACAGGGATGAACACCGGGGAGCTGTTTTTT. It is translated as CASSQRTGMNTGELFF.

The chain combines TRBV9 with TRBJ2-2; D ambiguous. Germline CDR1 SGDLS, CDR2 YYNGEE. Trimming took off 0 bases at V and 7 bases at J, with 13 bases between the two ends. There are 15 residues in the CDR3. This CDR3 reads CASSVETRPDGELFF. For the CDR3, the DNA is TGTGCCAGCAGCGTAGAAACTCGCCCGGACGGGGAGCTGTTTTTT.

CDR3 in amino acids: CSAALGGSGNTIYF. CDR3 sequence (DNA): TGCAGTGCTGCCTTAGGAGGCTCTGGAAACACCATATATTTT. This chain uses TRBV20-1 with TRBJ1-3; D gene ambiguous. Trimming pared 5 bases from V and 0 bases from J, leaving 11 bases between. The CDR3 runs to 14 residues. In germline, CDR1 is DFQATT, CDR2 SNEGSKA (reference sequence).

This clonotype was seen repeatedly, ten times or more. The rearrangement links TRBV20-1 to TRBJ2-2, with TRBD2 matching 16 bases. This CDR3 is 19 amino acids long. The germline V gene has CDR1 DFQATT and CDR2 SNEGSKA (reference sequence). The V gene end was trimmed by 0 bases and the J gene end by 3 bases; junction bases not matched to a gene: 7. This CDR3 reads CSARDWGLAGGPDTGELFF. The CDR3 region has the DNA TGCAGTGCTAGAGATTGGGGACTAGCGGGAGGGCCCGACACCGGGGAGCTGTTTTTT.

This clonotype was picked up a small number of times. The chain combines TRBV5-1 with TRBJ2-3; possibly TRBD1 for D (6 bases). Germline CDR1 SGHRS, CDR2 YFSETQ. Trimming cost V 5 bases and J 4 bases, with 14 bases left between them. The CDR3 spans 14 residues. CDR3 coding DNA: TGCGCCAGCAGAACCCAACAGGGCCCAGATACGCAGTATTTT. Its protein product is CASRTQQGPDTQYF.

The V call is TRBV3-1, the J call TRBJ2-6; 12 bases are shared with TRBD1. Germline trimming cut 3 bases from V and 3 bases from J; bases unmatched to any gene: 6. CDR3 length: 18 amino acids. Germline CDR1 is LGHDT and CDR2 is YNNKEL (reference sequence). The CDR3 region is CASSQPGQGAFGANVLTF. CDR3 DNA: TGTGCCAGCAGCCAGCCGGGACAGGGGGCATTTGGGGCCAACGTCCTGACTTTC.

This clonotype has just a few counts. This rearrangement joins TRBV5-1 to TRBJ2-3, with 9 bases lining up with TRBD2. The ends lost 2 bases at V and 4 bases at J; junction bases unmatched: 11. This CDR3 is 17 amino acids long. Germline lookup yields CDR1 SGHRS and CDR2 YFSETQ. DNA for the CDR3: TGCGCCAGCAGCTTCGGGACTAGCCCAAATGGGGCAGATACGCAGTATTTT. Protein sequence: CASSFGTSPNGADTQYF.

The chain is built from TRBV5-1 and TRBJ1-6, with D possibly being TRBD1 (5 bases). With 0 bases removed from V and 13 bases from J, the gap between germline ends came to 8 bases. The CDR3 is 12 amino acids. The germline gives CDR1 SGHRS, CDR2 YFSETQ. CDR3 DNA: TGCGCCAGCAGCTTGGAAGGGGCCCCCCTCCACTTT. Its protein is CASSLEGAPLHF.

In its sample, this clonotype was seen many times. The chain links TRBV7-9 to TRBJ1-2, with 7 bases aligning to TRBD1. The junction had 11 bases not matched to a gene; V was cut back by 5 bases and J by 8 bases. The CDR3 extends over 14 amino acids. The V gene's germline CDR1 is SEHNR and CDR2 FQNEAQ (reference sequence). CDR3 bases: TGTGCCAGCAGCACCTGGGACAGAGGAAAGGGCTACACCTTC. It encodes CASSTWDRGKGYTF.

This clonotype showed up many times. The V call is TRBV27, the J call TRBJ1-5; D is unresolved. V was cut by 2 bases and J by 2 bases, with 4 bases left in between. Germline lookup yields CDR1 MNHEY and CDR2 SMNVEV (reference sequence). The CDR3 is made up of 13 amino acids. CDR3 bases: TGTGCCAGCAGTTTACAGGGCAATCAGCCCCAGCATTTT. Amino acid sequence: CASSLQGNQPQHF.

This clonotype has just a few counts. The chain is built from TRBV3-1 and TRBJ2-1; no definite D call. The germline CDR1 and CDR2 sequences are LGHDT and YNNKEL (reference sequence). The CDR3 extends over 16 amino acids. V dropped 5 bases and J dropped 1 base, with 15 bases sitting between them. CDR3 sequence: CASSSFGSKSYNEQFF. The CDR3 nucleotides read TGTGCCAGCAGCTCTTTCGGCTCGAAGTCCTACAATGAGCAGTTCTTC.

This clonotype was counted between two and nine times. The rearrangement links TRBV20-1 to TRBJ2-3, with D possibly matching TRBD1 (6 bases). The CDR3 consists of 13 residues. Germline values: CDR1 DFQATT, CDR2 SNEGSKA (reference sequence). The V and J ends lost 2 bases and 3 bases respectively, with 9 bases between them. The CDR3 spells CSARRQGTDTQYF. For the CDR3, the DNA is TGCAGTGCTAGAAGGCAGGGGACAGATACGCAGTATTTT.

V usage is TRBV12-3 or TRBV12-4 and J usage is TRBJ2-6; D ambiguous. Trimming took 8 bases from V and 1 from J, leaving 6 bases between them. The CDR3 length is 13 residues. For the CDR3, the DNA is TGTGCCAGCGCCCATTCTGGGGCCAACGTCCTGACTTTC. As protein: CASAHSGANVLTF.

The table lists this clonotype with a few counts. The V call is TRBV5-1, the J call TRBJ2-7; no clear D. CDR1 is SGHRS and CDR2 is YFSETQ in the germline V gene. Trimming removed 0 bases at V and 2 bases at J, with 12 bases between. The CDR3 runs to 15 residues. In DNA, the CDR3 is TGCGCCAGCAGCTTGGATCCCGCGACGACCTACGAGCAGTACTTC. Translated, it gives CASSLDPATTYEQYF. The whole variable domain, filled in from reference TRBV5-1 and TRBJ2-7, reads KAGVTQTPRYLIKTRGQQVTLSCSPISGHRSVSWYQQTPGQGLQFLFEYFSETQRNKGNFPGRFSGRQFSNSRSEMNVSTLELGDSALYLCASSLDPATTYEQYFGPGTRLTVT.

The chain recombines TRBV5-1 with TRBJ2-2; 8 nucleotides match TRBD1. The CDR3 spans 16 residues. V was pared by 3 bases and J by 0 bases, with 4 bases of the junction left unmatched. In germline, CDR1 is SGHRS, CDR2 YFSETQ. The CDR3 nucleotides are TGCGCCAGCAGCTCTCCAGGGGGCGCGAACACCGGGGAGCTGTTTTTT. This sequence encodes CASSSPGGANTGELFF.

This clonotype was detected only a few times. The CDR3 spells CASSLGKVGADTQYF. Here the CDR3 DNA reads TGTGCCAGCAGCTTGGGGAAGGTTGGGGCAGATACGCAGTATTTT. The chain uses TRBV7-9 and TRBJ2-3; D is unclear. The V and J ends lost 3 bases and 4 bases respectively, with 14 bases between them. The CDR3 length is 15 residues. Looked up from germline, CDR1 is SEHNR and CDR2 is FQNEAQ (reference sequence).